The rows below give T cell receptor beta chains drawn from one sample of a study of T cell responses to AZD1222 COVID-19 vaccine. TCRdb keeps only in-frame clones here, not all; method: immunoSEQ multiplex PCR. The repertoire holds over 65,000 clones, about nine tenths seen once, with about 7% in the top ten. This material consisted of peripheral blood, taken 28 days after the second AZD1222 dose. The source is an adult who received the AZD1222 COVID-19 vaccine. Both conserved end residues are part of each CDR3. Fields, in order: D gene, V gene, J gene, clone size, CDR3 DNA, CDR3 protein. The D gene is left open where the match is weak. The listing skips clone size in some rows; elsewhere it reads once, few, many or a size class.

>TRBD1|TRBV25-1|TRBJ2-7|-
TGTGCCAGCAGCCGGGACAGAGCCGGCTACGAGCAGTACTTC
CASSRDRAGYEQYF
>-|TRBV6-6|TRBJ1-2|-
TGTGCCAGCAGTGCCGTCAGCAACGGCTATGGCTACACCTTC
CASSAVSNGYGYTF
>TRBD2|TRBV7-6|TRBJ2-1|-
TGTGCCAGCAGCAAACACAGGGGAACGCTCCGGGCGGGAGGGCCAAATGAGCAGTTCTTC
CASSKHRGTLRAGGPNEQFF
>-|TRBV5-4|TRBJ2-3|-
TGTGCCAGCAGCTTGGACGAGGGGACTAGCACAGATACGCAGTATTTT
CASSLDEGTSTDTQYF
>-|TRBV6-5|TRBJ1-1|-
TGTGCCAGCAGTTACGGAGGGGGCACTGAAGCTTTCTTT
CASSYGGGTEAFF
>TRBD1|TRBV6-2/TRBV6-3|TRBJ1-5|few
TGTGCCAGCAGTTACACGGGACAGGCGTTCAATCAGCCCCAGCATTTT
CASSYTGQAFNQPQHF
>-|TRBV10-1|TRBJ2-7|-
TGCGCCAGCAGTGATACGGGGGCGAGTACCGACGAGCAGTACTTC
CASSDTGASTDEQYF
>TRBD2|TRBV6-4|TRBJ2-1|-
TGTGCCAGCAGTGCAGCGGGAGGGCATGTCAATGAGCAGTTCTTC
CASSAAGGHVNEQFF
>-|TRBV11-2|TRBJ2-1|once
TGTGCCAGCAGCTTCGACGGGAGCTCCTACAATGAGCAGTTCTTC
CASSFDGSSYNEQFF
>TRBD2|TRBV3-1/TRBV3-2|TRBJ2-7|-
TGTGCCAGCAGCCAAGAGGTGGCGGGAGGCGAGCAGTACTTC
CASSQEVAGGEQYF
>-|TRBV24-1|TRBJ2-6|-
TGTGCCACCAGTGATTTGCATTCTGGGGCCAACGTCCTGACTTTC
CATSDLHSGANVLTF
>-|TRBV12-5|TRBJ2-1|-
TGTGCTAGTGGTTTGGTGCTCAACGGAGCGAACGGGAAGCAGTTCTTC
CASGLVLNGANGKQFF